This is a list of T cell receptor beta chains from one sample in a study of siplizumab effects on memory and regulatory T cells. TCRdb's copy holds only in-frame clones and misses some; the assay was immunoSEQ multiplex PCR. The sample gives tens of thousands of clones, approximately 87% of which show up once; approximately 4% is in the top ten. Sequencing was done on a sample of memory CD4+ T cells sorted from blood. The receptors derive from a human donor in good health. Both conserved end residues are part of each CDR3. The D gene is left open where the match is weak. Size is stated for part of the rows, as once, few or many counts, or as a class when the clone is expanded.

cdr3_nt: TGTGCCAGCAGTCCCGCTCCCGGGGAGCTGTTTTTT; cdr3_aa: CASSPAPGELFF; cdr3_length: 12; v_call: TRBV7-3; d_call: .; j_call: TRBJ2-2; clone_size: .
cdr3_nt: TGTGCCAGCAGACCCAGGGATGAAGCTTTCTTT; cdr3_aa: CASRPRDEAFF; cdr3_length: 11; v_call: TRBV2; d_call: .; j_call: TRBJ1-1; clone_size: .
cdr3_nt: TGTGCCAGCAGCTTCGAGGGGTCTAGCGGGGGGACCGATGAGCAGTTCTTC; cdr3_aa: CASSFEGSSGGTDEQFF; cdr3_length: 17; v_call: TRBV5-8; d_call: TRBD2; j_call: TRBJ2-1; clone_size: .
cdr3_nt: TGTGCCACCAGCAGTGGATACGAGACCCAGTACTTC; cdr3_aa: CATSSGYETQYF; cdr3_length: 12; v_call: TRBV15; d_call: .; j_call: TRBJ2-5; clone_size: .
cdr3_nt: TGTGCCAGCAGCCAATCTTATGGACAGCTTCGGCAGTACTTC; cdr3_aa: CASSQSYGQLRQYF; cdr3_length: 14; v_call: TRBV5-6; d_call: .; j_call: TRBJ2-7; clone_size: .
cdr3_nt: TGTGCCAGCAGCCTAGGGGTGTCGAATCTCCACAATGAGCAGTTCTTC; cdr3_aa: CASSLGVSNLHNEQFF; cdr3_length: 16; v_call: TRBV4-2; d_call: .; j_call: TRBJ2-1; clone_size: .
cdr3_nt: TGTGCCAGCAGCGTTGGGACAGGTAGCAATCAGCCCCAGCATTTT; cdr3_aa: CASSVGTGSNQPQHF; cdr3_length: 15; v_call: TRBV5-4; d_call: TRBD1; j_call: TRBJ1-5; clone_size: .
cdr3_nt: TGCGCCAGCACCCCAGGGGGCTTCACAGATACGCAGTATTTT; cdr3_aa: CASTPGGFTDTQYF; cdr3_length: 14; v_call: TRBV5-1; d_call: TRBD1; j_call: TRBJ2-3; clone_size: .
cdr3_nt: TGTGCCAGCAGTCGTTCTGCGGGGGTGGGAGATACGCAGTATTTT; cdr3_aa: CASSRSAGVGDTQYF; cdr3_length: 15; v_call: TRBV7-9; d_call: TRBD2; j_call: TRBJ2-3; clone_size: .
cdr3_nt: TGTGCCAGCTCACCACCTGGGGGGGAGACCCAGTACTTC; cdr3_aa: CASSPPGGETQYF; cdr3_length: 13; v_call: TRBV18; d_call: .; j_call: TRBJ2-5; clone_size: few
cdr3_nt: TGTGCCAGCAGGGGAACACTAGCGGGAGCCTACGAGCAGTACTTC; cdr3_aa: CASRGTLAGAYEQYF; cdr3_length: 15; v_call: TRBV5-4; d_call: TRBD2; j_call: TRBJ2-7; clone_size: .
cdr3_nt: TGTGCCAGCAGCTTAAAGGGGGATGGCACCGGGGAGCTGTTTTTT; cdr3_aa: CASSLKGDGTGELFF; cdr3_length: 15; v_call: TRBV7-8; d_call: .; j_call: TRBJ2-2; clone_size: few
cdr3_nt: TGTGCCAGCAGCCCGTGGACCGGGACGGCCTTTTGGACCCAGTACTTC; cdr3_aa: CASSPWTGTAFWTQYF; cdr3_length: 16; v_call: TRBV11-2; d_call: .; j_call: TRBJ2-5; clone_size: .
cdr3_nt: TGTGCCAGCGCAGGGAGGGGAAATCAGCCCCAGCATTTT; cdr3_aa: CASAGRGNQPQHF; cdr3_length: 13; v_call: TRBV5-8; d_call: .; j_call: TRBJ1-5; clone_size: .
cdr3_nt: TGTGCCAGCAGTCTATACTCTAACTATGGCTACACCTTC; cdr3_aa: CASSLYSNYGYTF; cdr3_length: 13; v_call: TRBV6-5; d_call: .; j_call: TRBJ1-2; clone_size: .
cdr3_nt: TGTGCCAGCAGTGACTCTGGGGCCAACGTCCTGACTTTC; cdr3_aa: CASSDSGANVLTF; cdr3_length: 13; v_call: TRBV25-1; d_call: .; j_call: TRBJ2-6; clone_size: few
cdr3_nt: TGTGCTAGTGGTTTACGCTCAGGCACAGATACGCAGTATTTT; cdr3_aa: CASGLRSGTDTQYF; cdr3_length: 14; v_call: TRBV12-5; d_call: .; j_call: TRBJ2-3; clone_size: .
cdr3_nt: TGTGCCAGTAGTATAGGTTATGGCTCAGGGCAGCCCCAGCATTTT; cdr3_aa: CASSIGYGSGQPQHF; cdr3_length: 15; v_call: TRBV19; d_call: .; j_call: TRBJ1-5; clone_size: .
cdr3_nt: TGTGCCAGCAGCGACACAGGTAGAGGCCGGGATGAGCAGTTCTTC; cdr3_aa: CASSDTGRGRDEQFF; cdr3_length: 15; v_call: TRBV11-2; d_call: .; j_call: TRBJ2-1; clone_size: once
cdr3_nt: TGCGCCAGCAGCTTGGTTTCTAGCTTAGGAGAGACCCAGTACTTC; cdr3_aa: CASSLVSSLGETQYF; cdr3_length: 15; v_call: TRBV5-1; d_call: .; j_call: TRBJ2-5; clone_size: .
cdr3_nt: TGTGCCAGCAGCTTATCCGGGACAGGGGTCCAAGAGACCCAGTACTTC; cdr3_aa: CASSLSGTGVQETQYF; cdr3_length: 16; v_call: TRBV11-3; d_call: TRBD1; j_call: TRBJ2-5; clone_size: .
cdr3_nt: TGTGCCAGCAGCCCGCGGACTAGCGGAACCTACAATGAGCAGTTCTTC; cdr3_aa: CASSPRTSGTYNEQFF; cdr3_length: 16; v_call: TRBV7-2; d_call: TRBD2; j_call: TRBJ2-1; clone_size: once
cdr3_nt: TGTGCCTCCCAACGGCAGGGAGGGGTGGGCGAGCAGTACTTC; cdr3_aa: CASQRQGGVGEQYF; cdr3_length: 14; v_call: TRBV7-2; d_call: TRBD2; j_call: TRBJ2-7; clone_size: .
cdr3_nt: TGTGCCAGCAGTCTCAGGGTAGGAGGGCAAGAGACCCAGTACTTC; cdr3_aa: CASSLRVGGQETQYF; cdr3_length: 15; v_call: TRBV6-5; d_call: .; j_call: TRBJ2-5; clone_size: .
cdr3_nt: TGCGCCAGCAGTCAATCCTGTAGGGAGGTCGATACGCAGTATTTT; cdr3_aa: CASSQSCREVDTQYF; cdr3_length: 15; v_call: TRBV23-1; d_call: .; j_call: TRBJ2-3; clone_size: .
cdr3_nt: TGTGCCAGCAGTAGGGGCCGGCCTTCCTACGAGCAGTACTTC; cdr3_aa: CASSRGRPSYEQYF; cdr3_length: 14; v_call: TRBV13; d_call: .; j_call: TRBJ2-7; clone_size: few
cdr3_nt: TGCGCCAGCAGCGTCGAGGGGGGCCGGAATGAGCAGTTCTTC; cdr3_aa: CASSVEGGRNEQFF; cdr3_length: 14; v_call: TRBV5-1; d_call: .; j_call: TRBJ2-1; clone_size: .
cdr3_nt: TGTGCCAGCAGATCCCCTGGAAACACCATATATTTT; cdr3_aa: CASRSPGNTIYF; cdr3_length: 12; v_call: TRBV27; d_call: .; j_call: TRBJ1-3; clone_size: .
cdr3_nt: TGTGCCAGCCGGACAGGGATAGAAGAGACCCAGTACTTC; cdr3_aa: CASRTGIEETQYF; cdr3_length: 13; v_call: TRBV5-6; d_call: TRBD1; j_call: TRBJ2-5; clone_size: few
cdr3_nt: TGTGCTACCCGGGGGGGGGTAGGTACCACGAACACCGGGGAGCTGTTTTTT; cdr3_aa: CATRGGVGTTNTGELFF; cdr3_length: 17; v_call: TRBV12-5; d_call: TRBD2; j_call: TRBJ2-2; clone_size: .
cdr3_nt: TGTGCCAGCAGCCCGGGGACACAGGATCAGCCCCAGCATTTT; cdr3_aa: CASSPGTQDQPQHF; cdr3_length: 14; v_call: TRBV2; d_call: .; j_call: TRBJ1-5; clone_size: medium-sized
cdr3_nt: TGTGCCAGCAGTGGACAGGGGATGAACACTGAAGCTTTCTTT; cdr3_aa: CASSGQGMNTEAFF; cdr3_length: 14; v_call: TRBV2; d_call: TRBD1; j_call: TRBJ1-1; clone_size: .
cdr3_nt: TGTGCCAGCAGCCACACCCCCCCGGACAGGGCACGCAAGGAGGAAAAACTGTTTTTT; cdr3_aa: CASSHTPPDRARKEEKLFF; cdr3_length: 19; v_call: TRBV7-9; d_call: TRBD1; j_call: TRBJ1-4; clone_size: once
cdr3_nt: TGTGCCAGCAGGTCCTCGGGACAGGGGAGAACCTATAATTCACCCCTCCACTTT; cdr3_aa: CASRSSGQGRTYNSPLHF; cdr3_length: 18; v_call: TRBV5-4; d_call: TRBD1; j_call: TRBJ1-6; clone_size: many
cdr3_nt: TGTGCCAGCAGCCTTAGCGGGAGCAGGGATACGCAGTATTTT; cdr3_aa: CASSLSGSRDTQYF; cdr3_length: 14; v_call: TRBV7-3; d_call: TRBD2; j_call: TRBJ2-3; clone_size: .
cdr3_nt: TGTGCCAGCAGCCAACGATTAAAAGAGACCCAGTACTTC; cdr3_aa: CASSQRLKETQYF; cdr3_length: 13; v_call: TRBV11-2; d_call: .; j_call: TRBJ2-5; clone_size: .
cdr3_nt: TGTGCCAGCAGCCGGATATTGACAGGGAACACTGAAGCTTTCTTT; cdr3_aa: CASSRILTGNTEAFF; cdr3_length: 15; v_call: TRBV7-9; d_call: .; j_call: TRBJ1-1; clone_size: few
cdr3_nt: TGTGCCAGCTCACCGTCTAGAGATGGCACAGATACGCAGTATTTT; cdr3_aa: CASSPSRDGTDTQYF; cdr3_length: 15; v_call: TRBV18; d_call: .; j_call: TRBJ2-3; clone_size: once
cdr3_nt: TGTGCCAGCAGCCCTCGGACTAGCGGGGTGATCTCCTACGAGCAGTACTTC; cdr3_aa: CASSPRTSGVISYEQYF; cdr3_length: 17; v_call: TRBV5-5; d_call: TRBD2; j_call: TRBJ2-7; clone_size: .
cdr3_nt: TGTGCCAGCGCTAAAACAGGGGTTGGTTATGGCTACACCTTC; cdr3_aa: CASAKTGVGYGYTF; cdr3_length: 14; v_call: TRBV6-6; d_call: TRBD1; j_call: TRBJ1-2; clone_size: .
cdr3_nt: TGTGCCAGCAGTACGAAGGGCTACAATCAGCCCCAGCATTTT; cdr3_aa: CASSTKGYNQPQHF; cdr3_length: 14; v_call: TRBV27; d_call: .; j_call: TRBJ1-5; clone_size: .
cdr3_nt: TGTGCCAGCAGCAAGAGGCCAGGGGGCTCCTACGAGCAGTACTTC; cdr3_aa: CASSKRPGGSYEQYF; cdr3_length: 15; v_call: TRBV5-6; d_call: TRBD1; j_call: TRBJ2-7; clone_size: .
cdr3_nt: TGTGCCAGTAGTATTCGGGCAGGGGACAGCACTGAAGCTTTCTTT; cdr3_aa: CASSIRAGDSTEAFF; cdr3_length: 15; v_call: TRBV19; d_call: TRBD1; j_call: TRBJ1-1; clone_size: .
cdr3_nt: TGCGCCAGCAGCTTGAAGGGGGCGCGGACTAATGAAAAACTGTTTTTT; cdr3_aa: CASSLKGARTNEKLFF; cdr3_length: 16; v_call: TRBV5-1; d_call: TRBD1; j_call: TRBJ1-4; clone_size: .